The present TCR beta chain was sequenced within a study of T cell changes during pregnancy in multiple sclerosis. Germline values: CDR1 SGHTA, CDR2 FQGTGA. With V trimmed by 5 bases and J by 0 bases, 2 bases remained unmatched. The CDR3 runs 15 residues. This clone was counted a single time. Produced via immunoSEQ multiplex PCR; TCRdb's table is partial and in-frame only. The table includes over 100,000 clones, roughly 92% detected once. The specimen was peripheral blood, collected in the third trimester of pregnancy. This chain joins TRBV7-3 and TRBJ2-7, with TRBD2 matching over 12 bases. The receptor was isolated from a female donor with multiple sclerosis, enrolled in a pregnancy study. The CDR3 is CASSRTSGASYEQYF. The CDR3, as DNA: TGTGCCAGCAGCCGGACTAGCGGGGCCTCCTACGAGCAGTACTTC.